This T cell receptor beta chain was recorded in a study of shared clonotypes between healthy human individuals. Study-level points and caveats: Despite large depth, rarefaction showed incomplete sorted-subset sequencing. In four donors, around 5% of naive CD4 clonotypes appeared in common.

As concerns this clone: No antigen is known for it.

At the deep level, the assay was run. TCRdb's table, derived via immunoSEQ multiplex PCR, lists solely in-frame clones and lacks some. The table lists hundreds of thousands of clones, 90% to 96% of them singletons. Germline V gene sequence: CDR1 MGHRA, CDR2 YSYEKL. This CDR3 has 15 amino acids. V was clipped by 0 bases and J by 2 bases, with 8 bases between them. The chain joins TRBV4-1 to TRBJ1-5; no clear D gene. The source of this sequence is a woman aged 25-40 years in good health. The specimen sequenced was naive CD4+ T cells sorted from blood. Subset of the sample: CD45RA+ positively selected. The CDR3, as DNA: TGCGCCAGCAGCCAAGAAGGGAATGGCAATCAGCCCCAGCATTTT. Its translation is CASSQEGNGNQPQHF.